The TCR beta chain under discussion was sequenced for a study of control samples from healthy donors and cancer patients. This CDR3 region has 13 residues. Libraries were prepared by immunoSEQ multiplex PCR; TCRdb keeps only in-frame clonotypes and omits some of them. There are about 120,000 clones in the sample; roughly 92% occur only once, and less than 7% lies in the top ten. The receptor was derived from a man aged 18 to 29 in good health. The genes are TRBV12-2 and TRBJ1-1. TRBV12-2 is listed as a pseudogene. Sequenced input: blood. The CDR3 nucleotides read TGTGCAAGGGCTGCGCGGATCGACACTGAAGCTTTCTTT. It yields the protein CARAARIDTEAFF.